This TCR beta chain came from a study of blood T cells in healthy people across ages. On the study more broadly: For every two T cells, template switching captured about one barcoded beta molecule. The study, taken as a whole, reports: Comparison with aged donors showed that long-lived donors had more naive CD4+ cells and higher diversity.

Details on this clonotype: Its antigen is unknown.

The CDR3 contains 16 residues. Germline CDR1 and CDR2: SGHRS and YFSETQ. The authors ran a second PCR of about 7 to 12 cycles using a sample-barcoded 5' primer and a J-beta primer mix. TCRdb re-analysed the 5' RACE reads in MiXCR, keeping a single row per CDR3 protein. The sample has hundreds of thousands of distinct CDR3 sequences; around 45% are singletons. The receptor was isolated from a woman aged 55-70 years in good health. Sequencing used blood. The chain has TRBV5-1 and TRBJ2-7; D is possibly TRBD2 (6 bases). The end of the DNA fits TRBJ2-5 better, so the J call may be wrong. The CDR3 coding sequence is TGCGCCAGCAGCGTCGGGACTGTAGGGAGACAAGAGACCCAGTACTTC. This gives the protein CASSVGTVGRQETQYF.